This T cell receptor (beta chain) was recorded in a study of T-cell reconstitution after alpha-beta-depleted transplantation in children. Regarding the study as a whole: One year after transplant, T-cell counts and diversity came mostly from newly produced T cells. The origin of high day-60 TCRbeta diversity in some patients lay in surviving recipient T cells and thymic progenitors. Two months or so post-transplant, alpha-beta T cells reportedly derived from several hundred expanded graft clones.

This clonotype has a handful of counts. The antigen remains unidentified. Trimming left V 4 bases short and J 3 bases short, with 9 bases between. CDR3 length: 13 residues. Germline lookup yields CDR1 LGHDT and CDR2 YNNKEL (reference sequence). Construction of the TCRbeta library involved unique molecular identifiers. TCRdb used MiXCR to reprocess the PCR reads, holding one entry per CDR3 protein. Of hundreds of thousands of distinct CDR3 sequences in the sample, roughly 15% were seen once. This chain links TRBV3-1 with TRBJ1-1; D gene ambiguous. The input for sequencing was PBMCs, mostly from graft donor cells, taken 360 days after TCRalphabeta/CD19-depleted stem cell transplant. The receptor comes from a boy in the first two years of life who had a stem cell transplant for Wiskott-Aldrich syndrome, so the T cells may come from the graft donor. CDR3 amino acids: CASSLMGDTEAFF. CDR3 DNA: TGTGCCAGCAGCCTCATGGGCGACACTGAAGCTTTCTTT.